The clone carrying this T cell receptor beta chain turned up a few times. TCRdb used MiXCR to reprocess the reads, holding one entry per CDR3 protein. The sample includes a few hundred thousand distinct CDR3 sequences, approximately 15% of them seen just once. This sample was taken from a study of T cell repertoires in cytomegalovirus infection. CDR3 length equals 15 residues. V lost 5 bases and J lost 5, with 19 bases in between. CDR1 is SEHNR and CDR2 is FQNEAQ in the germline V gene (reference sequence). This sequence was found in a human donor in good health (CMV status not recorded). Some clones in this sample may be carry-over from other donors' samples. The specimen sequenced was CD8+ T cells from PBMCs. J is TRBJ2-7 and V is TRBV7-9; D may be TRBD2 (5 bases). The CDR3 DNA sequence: TGTGCCAGCAGCCACCCCAGCGGAGGTCGAGACGAGCAGTACTTC. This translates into CASSHPSGGRDEQYF.